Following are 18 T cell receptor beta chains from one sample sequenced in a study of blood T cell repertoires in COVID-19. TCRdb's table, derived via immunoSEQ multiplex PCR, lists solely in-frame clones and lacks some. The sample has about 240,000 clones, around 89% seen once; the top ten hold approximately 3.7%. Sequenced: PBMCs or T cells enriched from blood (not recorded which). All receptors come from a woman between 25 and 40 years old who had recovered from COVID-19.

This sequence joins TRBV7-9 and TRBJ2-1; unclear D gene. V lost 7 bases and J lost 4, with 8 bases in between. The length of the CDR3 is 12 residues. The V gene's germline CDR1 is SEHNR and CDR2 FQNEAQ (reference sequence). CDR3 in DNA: TGTGCCAGCACCGAGATATACAATGAGCAGTTCTTC. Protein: CASTEIYNEQFF.

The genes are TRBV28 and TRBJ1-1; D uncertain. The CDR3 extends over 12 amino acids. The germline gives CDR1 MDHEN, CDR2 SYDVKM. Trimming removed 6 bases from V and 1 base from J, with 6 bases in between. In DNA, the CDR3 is TGTGCCAGCAGAAGCCCGAACACTGAAGCTTTCTTT. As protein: CASRSPNTEAFF.

The CDR3 DNA follows: TGTGCCAGCAGTGAAGTAGGCAGGGGGCAAGGGTATGGCTACACCTTC. As protein: CASSEVGRGQGYGYTF. The chain combines TRBV6-1 with TRBJ1-2; TRBD1 agrees at 8 bases. The J segment lost 5 bases and the V segment lost 1 base, leaving 9 bases of the junction unmatched. Germline V gene sequence: CDR1 MNHNS, CDR2 SASEGT. This CDR3 has 16 residues.

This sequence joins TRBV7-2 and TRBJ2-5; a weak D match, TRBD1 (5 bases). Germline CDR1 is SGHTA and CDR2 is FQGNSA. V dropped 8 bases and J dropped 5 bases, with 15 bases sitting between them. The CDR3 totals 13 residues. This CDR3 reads CASWGRVWETQYF. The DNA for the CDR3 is TGTGCCAGCTGGGGCCGCGTTTGGGAGACCCAGTACTTC. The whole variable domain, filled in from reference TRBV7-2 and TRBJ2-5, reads GAGVSQSPSNKVTEKGKDVELRCDPISGHTALYWYRQSLGQGLEFLIYFQGNSAPDKSGLPSDRFSAERTGGSVSTLTIQRTQQEDSAVYLCASWGRVWETQYFGPGTRLLVL.

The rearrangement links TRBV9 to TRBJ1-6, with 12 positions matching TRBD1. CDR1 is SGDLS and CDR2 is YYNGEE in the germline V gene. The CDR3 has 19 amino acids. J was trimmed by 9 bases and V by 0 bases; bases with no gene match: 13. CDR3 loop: CASSVAGTGGHFLSSPLHF. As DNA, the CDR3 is TGTGCCAGCAGCGTAGCCGGGACAGGGGGCCATTTTCTGAGTTCACCCCTCCACTTT.

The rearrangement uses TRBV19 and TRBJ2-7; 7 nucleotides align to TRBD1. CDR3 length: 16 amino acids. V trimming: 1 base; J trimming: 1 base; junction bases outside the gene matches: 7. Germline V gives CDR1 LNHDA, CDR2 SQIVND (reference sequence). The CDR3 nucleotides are TGTGCCAGTAGTATAGCTACAGGGGTTAGATCCTACGAGCAGTACTTC. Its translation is CASSIATGVRSYEQYF.

In DNA form, the CDR3 reads TGCGCCAGCAGCCAAGATCGAACTAGCGGGAGCTACGAGCAGTACTTC. Its protein product is CASSQDRTSGSYEQYF. This chain joins TRBV4-3 and TRBJ2-7, with 11 bases identical to TRBD2. The CDR3 has 16 residues. With V trimmed by 0 bases and J by 3 bases, 4 bases remained unmatched. Germline CDR1 LGHNA, CDR2 YSLEER.

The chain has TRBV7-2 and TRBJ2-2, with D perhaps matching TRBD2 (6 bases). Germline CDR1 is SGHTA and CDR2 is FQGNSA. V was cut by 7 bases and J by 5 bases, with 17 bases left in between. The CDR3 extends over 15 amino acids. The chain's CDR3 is CASTLGGVGTGELFF. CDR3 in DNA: TGTGCCAGCACCCTGGGGGGAGTGGGAACCGGGGAGCTGTTTTTT.

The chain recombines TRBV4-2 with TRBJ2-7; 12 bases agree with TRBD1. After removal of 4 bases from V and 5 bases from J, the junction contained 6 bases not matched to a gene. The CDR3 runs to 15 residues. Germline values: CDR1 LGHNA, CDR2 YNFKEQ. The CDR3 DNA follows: TGTGCCAGCAGCCCCGGGACAGGGGGCAACCACGAGCAGTACTTC. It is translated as CASSPGTGGNHEQYF.

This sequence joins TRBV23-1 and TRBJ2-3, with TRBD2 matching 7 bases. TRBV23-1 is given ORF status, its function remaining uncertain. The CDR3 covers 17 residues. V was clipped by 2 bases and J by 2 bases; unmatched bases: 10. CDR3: CASSQAPGLRHTDTQYF. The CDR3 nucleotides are TGCGCCAGCAGTCAAGCCCCGGGACTACGGCACACAGATACGCAGTATTTT.

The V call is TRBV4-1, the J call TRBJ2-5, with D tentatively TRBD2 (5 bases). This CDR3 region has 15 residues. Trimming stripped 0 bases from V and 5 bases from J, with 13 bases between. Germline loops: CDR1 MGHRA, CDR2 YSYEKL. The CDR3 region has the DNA TGCGCCAGCAGCCAAGATCGGTCGGGCGGGGAGACCCAGTACTTC. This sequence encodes CASSQDRSGGETQYF.

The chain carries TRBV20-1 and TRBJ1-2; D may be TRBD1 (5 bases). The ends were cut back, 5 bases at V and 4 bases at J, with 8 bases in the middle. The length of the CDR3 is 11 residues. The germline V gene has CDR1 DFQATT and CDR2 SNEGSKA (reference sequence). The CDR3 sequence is CSAPGPYGYTF. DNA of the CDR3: TGCAGTGCTCCAGGGCCCTATGGCTACACCTTC.

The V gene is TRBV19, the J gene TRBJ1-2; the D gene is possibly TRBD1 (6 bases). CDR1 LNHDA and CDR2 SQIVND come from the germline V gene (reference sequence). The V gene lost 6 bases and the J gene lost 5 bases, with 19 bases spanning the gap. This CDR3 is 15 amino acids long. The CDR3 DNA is TGTGCCAGTAGACAGACAGGTCGGTGGTCTTATGGCTACACCTTC. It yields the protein CASRQTGRWSYGYTF.

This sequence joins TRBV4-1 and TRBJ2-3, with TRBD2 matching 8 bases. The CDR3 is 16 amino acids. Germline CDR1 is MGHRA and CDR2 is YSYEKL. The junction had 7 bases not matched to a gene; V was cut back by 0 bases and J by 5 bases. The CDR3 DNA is TGCGCCAGCAGCCAAGAGGGCCCCCTAGCGGGAGATACGCAGTATTTT. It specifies CASSQEGPLAGDTQYF.

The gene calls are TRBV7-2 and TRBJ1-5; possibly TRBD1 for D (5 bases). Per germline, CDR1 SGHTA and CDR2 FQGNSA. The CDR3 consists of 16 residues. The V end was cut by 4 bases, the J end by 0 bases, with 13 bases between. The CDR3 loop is CASSSDSRYSNQPQHF. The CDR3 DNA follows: TGTGCCAGCAGCTCCGACAGCAGATATAGCAATCAGCCCCAGCATTTT. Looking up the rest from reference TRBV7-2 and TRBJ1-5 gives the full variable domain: GAGVSQSPSNKVTEKGKDVELRCDPISGHTALYWYRQSLGQGLEFLIYFQGNSAPDKSGLPSDRFSAERTGGSVSTLTIQRTQQEDSAVYLCASSSDSRYSNQPQHFGDGTRLSIL.

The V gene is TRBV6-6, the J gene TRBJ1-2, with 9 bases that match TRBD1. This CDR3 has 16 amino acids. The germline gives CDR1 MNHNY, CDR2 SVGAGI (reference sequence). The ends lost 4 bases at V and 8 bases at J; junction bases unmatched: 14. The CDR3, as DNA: TGTGCCAGCAGTTCGACTTCATCCACAGGGGGCGGAGGCTACACCTTC. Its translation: CASSSTSSTGGGGYTF.

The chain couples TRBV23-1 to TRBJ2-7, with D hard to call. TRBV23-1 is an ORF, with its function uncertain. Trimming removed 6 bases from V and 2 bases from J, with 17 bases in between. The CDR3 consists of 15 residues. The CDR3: CASRPGSTSAYEQYF. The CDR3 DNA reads TGCGCCAGCAGGCCGGGTTCAACGAGTGCCTACGAGCAGTACTTC.

The CDR3 spells CASSSNSGLQPFF. In nucleotides, the CDR3 is TGTGCCAGCAGCTCCAATAGCGGGCTGCAGCCGTTCTTC. The V gene is TRBV2, the J gene TRBJ2-1; 7 bases match TRBD2. With V trimmed by 6 bases and J by 15 bases, 14 bases remained unmatched. The length of the CDR3 is 13 residues. Germline CDR1 is SNHLY and CDR2 is FYNNEI.